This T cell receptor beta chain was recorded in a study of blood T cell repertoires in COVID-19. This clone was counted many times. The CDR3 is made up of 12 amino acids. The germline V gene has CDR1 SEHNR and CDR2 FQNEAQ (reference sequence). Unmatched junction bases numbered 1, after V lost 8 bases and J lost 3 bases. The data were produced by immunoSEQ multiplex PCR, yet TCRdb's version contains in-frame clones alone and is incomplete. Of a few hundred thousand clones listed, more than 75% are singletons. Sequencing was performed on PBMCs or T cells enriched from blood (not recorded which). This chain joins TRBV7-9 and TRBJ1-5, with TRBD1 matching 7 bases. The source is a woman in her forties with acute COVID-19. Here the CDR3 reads CASGQDNQPQHF. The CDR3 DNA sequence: TGTGCCAGCGGACAGGACAATCAGCCCCAGCATTTT.